This is a list of T cell receptor beta chains from one sample in a study of T cell changes during pregnancy in multiple sclerosis. This table comes from immunoSEQ multiplex PCR, and its TCRdb copy is limited to in-frame clones, with some not included. In the table there are 30,000 to 40,000 clones, around 90% of which are singletons. The sequencing used CD8+ T cells from peripheral blood mononuclear cells, collected in the third trimester of pregnancy. These receptors were taken from a female donor with multiple sclerosis, enrolled in a pregnancy study. The CDR3 runs from the conserved cysteine through the conserved F or W. Each record gives: V gene, D gene, clone size, J gene, CDR3 length, CDR3 DNA, CDR3 protein. The D gene is left open where the match is weak. Not every row has a clone size; where given, it reads once, few, many or a size class.

>TRBV7-9|TRBD1|-|TRBJ2-6|18
TGTGCCAGCAGCTCCGACAGGGGTAAGGTCGCTGGGGCCAACGTCCTGACTTTC
CASSSDRGKVAGANVLTF
>TRBV19|-|-|TRBJ2-7|12
TGTGCCAGTAAGGAGGGGCTAGGCGAGCAGTACTTC
CASKEGLGEQYF
>TRBV6-6|TRBD2|-|TRBJ2-4|15
TGTGCCAGCTTACGGGGGGATGATCTCCAAAACATTCAGTACTTC
CASLRGDDLQNIQYF
>TRBV29-1|-|-|TRBJ1-1|14
TGCAGCGTTGACGGAGGGGGGGGTAGTACTGAAGCTTTCTTT
CSVDGGGGSTEAFF
>TRBV15|-|once|TRBJ2-5|11
TGTGCCACCAAGGGAGACGAGACCCAGTACTTC
CATKGDETQYF
>TRBV6-5|-|-|TRBJ1-1|13
TGTGCCAGCAGTAGGGGCGAGGCCGCTGAAGCTTTCTTT
CASSRGEAAEAFF
>TRBV28|-|-|TRBJ2-1|15
TGTGCCAGCAGTCCCCGGACAGTTTCCTACAATGAGCAGTTCTTC
CASSPRTVSYNEQFF
>TRBV11-1|TRBD1|-|TRBJ1-1|15
TGTGCCAGCACCCCCCAAGGGGGCATGAACACTGAAGCTTTCTTT
CASTPQGGMNTEAFF
>TRBV4-3|TRBD2|-|TRBJ2-7|15
TGCGCCAGCAGCCCCACCCTAGCGGGGACGTACGAGCAGTACTTC
CASSPTLAGTYEQYF
>TRBV10-2|-|-|TRBJ1-1|16
TGCGCCAGCAGTGAGTCGCAAGTCAAGGGAGACACTGAAGCTTTCTTT
CASSESQVKGDTEAFF
>TRBV7-9|TRBD1|-|TRBJ2-4|18
TGTGCCAGCAGCTTACCGGGACAGGGGAAGGGGGCCAAAAACATTCAGTACTTC
CASSLPGQGKGAKNIQYF
>TRBV29-1|-|-|TRBJ1-1|13
TGCAGCGTTCTGGGGCCTATGAACACTGAAGCTTTCTTT
CSVLGPMNTEAFF
>TRBV2|-|-|TRBJ1-1|12
TGTGCCCGTTCTGACAGGAACACTGAAGCTTTCTTT
CARSDRNTEAFF
>TRBV21-1|-|-|TRBJ2-2|20
TGTGCCAGCAGCGAAGGTCGGTCTGAGGTGCAGGGGGCGGACACCGGGGAGCTGTTTTTT
CASSEGRSEVQGADTGELFF
>TRBV19|-|once|TRBJ1-1|17
TGTGCCAGTAGTATAGAAGGGGAGGGACTGCTGAACACTGAAGCTTTCTTT
CASSIEGEGLLNTEAFF
>TRBV6-5|-|-|TRBJ2-7|13
TGTGCCAGCAGTTCCTTTAGTTCCCCCGAGCAGTACTTC
CASSSFSSPEQYF
>TRBV7-9|-|once|TRBJ2-7|14
TGTGCCAGCAGCTCAGGGCATTCTCCCTACGAGCAGTACTTC
CASSSGHSPYEQYF
>TRBV5-1|-|-|TRBJ1-6|16
TGCGCCAGCAGCTTAAGTAGTTGGATGAGAGGTTCACCCCTCCACTTT
CASSLSSWMRGSPLHF
>TRBV5-1|-|-|TRBJ2-1|12
TGCGCCAGCAGCTTTACAGGGAATGAGCAGTTCTTC
CASSFTGNEQFF
>TRBV9|TRBD2|-|TRBJ2-3|16
TGTGCCAGCAGCGTCTTAGCGGGGGGGAGCACAGATACGCAGTATTTT
CASSVLAGGSTDTQYF
>TRBV30|TRBD1|-|TRBJ1-2|14
TGTGCCTGGAGTCCCGTGGGGACAGGGCACGGCTACACCTTC
CAWSPVGTGHGYTF
>TRBV2|TRBD2|-|TRBJ2-3|18
TGTGCCAGCAGTGGGACTAGCGGGGGCCTTACCTCCACAGATACGCAGTATTTT
CASSGTSGGLTSTDTQYF
>TRBV30|-|-|TRBJ1-2|13
TGTGCCTGGGAAGGAGGTCTAGGTTATGGCTACACCTTC
CAWEGGLGYGYTF
>TRBV9|-|once|TRBJ1-2|14
TGTGCCAGCAGCGACACCAGGGCCAGCTCCGGCTACACCTTC
CASSDTRASSGYTF
>TRBV15|TRBD1|-|TRBJ2-7|16
TGTGCCACCAGCAGTCTACCGGGACAGGGGGCTGGCGAGCAGTACTTC
CATSSLPGQGAGEQYF
>TRBV4-3|-|-|TRBJ1-5|18
TGCGCCAGCAGCCAAGTTCGTCAACTGAGTGATCGTGTTCAGCCCCAGCATTTT
CASSQVRQLSDRVQPQHF
>TRBV27|TRBD2|-|TRBJ2-7|14
TGTGCCAGCAGTCAGAGTAGCGGGGTGTACGAGCAGTACTTC
CASSQSSGVYEQYF
>TRBV4-2|-|few|TRBJ2-7|17
TGTGCCAGCAGCCAAGATCCCCCCTACGGGTCCTCCTACGAGCAGTACTTC
CASSQDPPYGSSYEQYF
>TRBV19|-|-|TRBJ2-7|14
TGTGCCAGTAGTATTCTCCCCACCGCGGGGGAGCAGTACTTC
CASSILPTAGEQYF
>TRBV10-2|TRBD1|-|TRBJ2-7|15
TGCGCCAGCAGTGAGCCAAGGGACAGGCCCTACGAGCAGTACTTC
CASSEPRDRPYEQYF
>TRBV10-2|-|few|TRBJ2-2|12
TGCGCCAGCATAACAGGCGGCGGGGAGCTGTTTTTT
CASITGGGELFF
>TRBV7-9|-|few|TRBJ1-2|14
TGTGCCAGCAGCTTCCAGGGAGGGCGGTTCGGAGACACCTTC
CASSFQGGRFGDTF
>TRBV7-9|-|-|TRBJ1-2|14
TGTGCCAGCAGCTTAGCTGGCGGGGGCTATGGCTACACCTTC
CASSLAGGGYGYTF
>TRBV2|TRBD1|-|TRBJ1-6|15
TGTGCCAGCAGAGTCGGGACAGGGATAAATTCACCCCTCCACTTT
CASRVGTGINSPLHF
>TRBV6-1|-|-|TRBJ2-5|15
TGTGCCAGCAGTGAACGCCGGGATTACAGAGAGACCCAGTACTTC
CASSERRDYRETQYF
>TRBV19|TRBD1|-|TRBJ1-1|14
TGTGCCAGTAGTATCCGGGACAGGAACACTGAAGCTTTCTTT
CASSIRDRNTEAFF
>TRBV9|-|-|TRBJ2-1|15
TGTGCCAGCTCGTGGGAGGGGGGCCCCTACAATGAGCAGTTCTTC
CASSWEGGPYNEQFF
>TRBV28|TRBD2|-|TRBJ2-3|13
TGTGCCAGCGAGCGGGGGGTCACAGATACGCAGTATTTT
CASERGVTDTQYF
>TRBV13|TRBD1|-|TRBJ2-2|12
TGTGCCAGCAGGGGGACAGCCGGGGAGCTGTTTTTT
CASRGTAGELFF
>TRBV9|-|-|TRBJ2-2|17
TGTGCCAGCAGCGTAGCTAGGGAGAAGCCGAACACCGGGGAGCTGTTTTTT
CASSVAREKPNTGELFF
>TRBV13|TRBD1|once|TRBJ2-2|16
TGTGCCAGCAGCTTCTCCGGGACAGGGAACACCGGGGAGCTGTTTTTT
CASSFSGTGNTGELFF
>TRBV4-1|-|-|TRBJ1-1|14
TGCGCCAGCAGCCTCTCAGGGCTGAACACTGAAGCTTTCTTT
CASSLSGLNTEAFF
>TRBV2|-|-|TRBJ1-6|16
TGTGCCAGCAGTGACACGGTGAGCTCCTATAATTCACCCCTCCACTTT
CASSDTVSSYNSPLHF
>TRBV5-4|TRBD1|-|TRBJ1-1|14
TGTGCCAGCAGCTCCCCAGGGGGCTACACTGAAGCTTTCTTT
CASSSPGGYTEAFF
>TRBV6-6|-|-|TRBJ2-5|14
TGTGCCAGCACTATAACAGAGACCCAAGAGACCCAGTACTTC
CASTITETQETQYF
>TRBV7-3|-|medium-sized|TRBJ1-1|17
TGTGCCAGCAGCTTAACCGGTCAGGGGATCCCTAACACTGAAGCTTTCTTT
CASSLTGQGIPNTEAFF
>TRBV6-1|-|-|TRBJ2-6|18
TGTGCCAGCAGTGAAAATTGGTGGTTGGAGTCTGGGGCCAACGTCCTGACTTTC
CASSENWWLESGANVLTF
>TRBV5-1|-|-|TRBJ2-4|14
TGCGCCAGCTCCGAGCAGGGCGGTTCAAACATTCAGTACTTC
CASSEQGGSNIQYF
>TRBV19|-|-|TRBJ1-1|11
TGTGCGAGTGGAGTGGGTAACGAAGCTTTCTTT
CASGVGNEAFF
>TRBV10-3|-|few|TRBJ2-5|15
TGTGCCATCAGGGAGGGGCCGACCCGTCAAGAGACCCAGTACTTC
CAIREGPTRQETQYF
>TRBV4-3|TRBD1|once|TRBJ1-2|17
TGCGCCAGCAGCCAAGATGATGGTCTTGGGACAGCCTATGGCTACACCTTC
CASSQDDGLGTAYGYTF
>TRBV7-9|-|-|TRBJ1-1|15
TGTGCCAGCAGCTTCCGAGGTAGGGGGAGCACTGAAGCTTTCTTT
CASSFRGRGSTEAFF
>TRBV21-1|-|-|TRBJ2-3|19
TGTGCCAGTATACCTTACACAGGACCCATTTCACCTAGCACAGATACGCAGTATTTT
CASIPYTGPISPSTDTQYF